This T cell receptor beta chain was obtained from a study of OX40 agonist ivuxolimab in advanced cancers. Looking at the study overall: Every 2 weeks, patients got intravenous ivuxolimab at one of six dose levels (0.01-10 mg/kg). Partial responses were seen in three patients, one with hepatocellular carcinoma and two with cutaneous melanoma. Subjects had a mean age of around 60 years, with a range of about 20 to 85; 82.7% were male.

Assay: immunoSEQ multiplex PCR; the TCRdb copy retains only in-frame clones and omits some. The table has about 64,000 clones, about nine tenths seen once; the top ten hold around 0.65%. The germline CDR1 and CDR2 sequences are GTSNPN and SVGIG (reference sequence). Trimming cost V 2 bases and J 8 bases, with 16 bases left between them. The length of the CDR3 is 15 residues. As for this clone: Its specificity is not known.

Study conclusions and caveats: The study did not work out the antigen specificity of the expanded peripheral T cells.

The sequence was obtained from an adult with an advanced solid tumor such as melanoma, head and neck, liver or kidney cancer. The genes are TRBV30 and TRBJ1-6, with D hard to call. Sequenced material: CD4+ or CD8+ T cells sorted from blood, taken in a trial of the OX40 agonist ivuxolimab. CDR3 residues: CAWSPPPGTHSPLHF. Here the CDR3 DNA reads TGTGCCTGGAGTCCCCCCCCAGGAACTCATTCACCCCTCCACTTT.